The source of this T cell receptor beta chain is a study of T cells in Graves' hyperthyroidism and ophthalmopathy. CDR3 length equals 15 residues. The germline gives CDR1 LNHDA, CDR2 SQIVND (reference sequence). The V gene end was trimmed by 8 bases and the J gene end by 4 bases; junction bases not matched to a gene: 13. This clonotype was picked up many times. TCR beta CDR3 region amplification was performed from RNA transcripts. The HTBI primer set served for first-round RT-PCR of the TCR CDR3. TCRdb reprocessed the multiplex PCR reads via MiXCR and lists one record per CDR3 protein. The data show 300,000 to 450,000 distinct CDR3 sequences, about 15% seen once.

The chain recombines TRBV19 with TRBJ1-2, with 7 bases identical to TRBD1. The clonotype was recovered from a woman aged 60-70 years with Graves' hyperthyroidism. Sequenced sample: blood. CDR3 bases: TGTGCCAGTTCAGAAGGACAGGTGGGAGCCTATGGCTACACCTTC. Protein: CASSEGQVGAYGYTF.